These T cell receptor beta chains were read from a single sample in a study of identical twins. In TCRdb, the 5' RACE reads were re-called with MiXCR into one record per CDR3 protein. The sample holds approximately 210,000 distinct CDR3 sequences, more than 15% seen once. Separately, the same data were catalogued under a study of T cells expressing NK-cell markers.

Sample: CD8+ T cells sorted from blood. Receptors originate from a woman younger than 35 in good health. The CDR3 runs from the conserved cysteine through the conserved F or W. The D gene is left open where the match is weak. The listing skips clone size in some rows; elsewhere it reads once, few, many or a size class.

d_call	j_call	clone_size	v_call	cdr3_nt	cdr3_aa
.	TRBJ2-2	few	TRBV13	TGTGCCAGCAGCGTCCCGTTCACCGGGGAGCTGTTTTTT	CASSVPFTGELFF
.	TRBJ1-2	.	TRBV14	TGTGCCAGCAGCCAGGCGAAGAACTATGGCTACACCTTC	CASSQAKNYGYTF
TRBD2	TRBJ2-7	.	TRBV14	TGTGCCAGCAGCCAAGCTAGCGGATTTCTCGAGCAGTACTTC	CASSQASGFLEQYF
.	TRBJ2-7	few	TRBV25-1	TGTGCCAGCAGTCGTCGGGGGGCAGGAGACGAGCAGTACTTC	CASSRRGAGDEQYF
.	TRBJ2-7	.	TRBV12-3/TRBV12-4	TGTGCCAGCAGTTGGACTTCCTACGAGCAGTACTTC	CASSWTSYEQYF
TRBD2	TRBJ2-7	few	TRBV20-1	TGCAGTGCTACGATACTAGCGGCATACGAGCAGTACTTC	CSATILAAYEQYF
TRBD1	TRBJ2-7	few	TRBV7-6	TGTGCCAGCTCCGAGGGACAGGGGGCCTACGAGCAGTACTTC	CASSEGQGAYEQYF
.	TRBJ2-1	few	TRBV12-3/TRBV12-4	TGTGCCAGCAGCCCCGACAGAGGCGGATACAATGAGCAGTTCTTC	CASSPDRGGYNEQFF
.	TRBJ2-7	few	TRBV15	TGTGCCACCAGCGGATATACAGGTACTTACGAGCAGTACTTC	CATSGYTGTYEQYF
.	TRBJ2-7	few	TRBV7-9	TGTGCCAGCAGCCGGACAGAAGAGCAGTACTTC	CASSRTEEQYF
.	TRBJ2-5	few	TRBV7-9	TGTGCCAGCAGCCCTTTGGAGACCCAGTACTTC	CASSPLETQYF
TRBD2	TRBJ2-3	.	TRBV11-2	TGTGCCAGCAGCTTAATAGCGGGGGGGCGTGGAGATACGCAGTATTTT	CASSLIAGGRGDTQYF
.	TRBJ1-1	.	TRBV2	TGTGCCAGCAGTGAAGTGGAGGGGGAGGACACTGAAGCTTTCTTT	CASSEVEGEDTEAFF
.	TRBJ2-1	few	TRBV14	TGTGCCAGCAGCCCCGGCCGGTATTACTATGAGCAGTTCTTC	CASSPGRYYYEQFF
.	TRBJ2-7	.	TRBV3-1	TGTGCCAGCAGCCAAAGTTACGGGAGCTACGAGCAGTACTTC	CASSQSYGSYEQYF
.	TRBJ2-7	.	TRBV4-1	TGCGCCAGCAGCCAAGAATCAGGGGCTAGGTCCCTCTACGAGCAGTACTTC	CASSQESGARSLYEQYF
.	TRBJ2-7	.	TRBV7-9	TGTGCCAGCACCCCGCCGGGCTGGCGCGAGCAGTACTTC	CASTPPGWREQYF
.	TRBJ2-2	.	TRBV9	TGTGCCAGCAGCAAAATATCCGGGGAGCTGTTTTTT	CASSKISGELFF
TRBD2	TRBJ2-3	.	TRBV11-2	TGTGCCAGCAGCGGCCTAGCGGGCCGAACTAGCACAGATACGCAGTATTTT	CASSGLAGRTSTDTQYF
.	TRBJ2-1	.	TRBV11-2	TGTGCCAGCAGCTTTCCGACTAGTATGGAGTCCAATGAGCAGTTCTTC	CASSFPTSMESNEQFF
.	TRBJ2-7	.	TRBV6-5	TGTGCCTGCCAGGACAGCTCCTACGAGCAGTACTTC	CACQDSSYEQYF
TRBD2	TRBJ2-3	many	TRBV12-3/TRBV12-4	TGTGCCAGCAGCCCATGGGGCGGGAGCTCAGATACGCAGTATTTT	CASSPWGGSSDTQYF